These 3 T cell receptor beta chains came from one sample sequenced in a study of T cell repertoires in cytomegalovirus infection. These receptors have no identified antigens. In TCRdb, the reads were re-called with MiXCR into one record per CDR3 protein. The sample lists about 890,000 distinct CDR3 sequences; approximately 31% were seen once. Sequenced material: cultured CD8+ T cells from PBMCs, taken from culture after CMV antigen stimulation. These receptors came from a human donor in good health (CMV status not recorded). Some clones in this sample may be carry-over from other donors' samples.

The chain couples TRBV6-6 to TRBJ1-2, with a possible D match to TRBD1 (5 bases). The V gene lost 4 bases and the J gene lost 8 bases, with 11 bases spanning the gap. Germline V gives CDR1 MNHNY, CDR2 SVGAGI (reference sequence). The CDR3 is made up of 12 amino acids. Written as DNA, the CDR3 is TGTGCCAGCAGTTCGGGACCGAGGGGCTACACCTTC. It is translated as CASSSGPRGYTF.

The rearrangement links TRBV27 to TRBJ2-7; TRBD2 matches at 7 bases. The CDR3 spans 14 residues. Per the germline V gene, CDR1 is MNHEY and CDR2 is SMNVEV (reference sequence). V lost 4 bases, J lost 5 bases, and 8 bases stayed unmatched. CDR3 sequence: CASSSGGGSHEQYV. CDR3 nucleotide sequence: TGTGCCAGCAGTTCGGGGGGAGGGTCCCACGAGCAGTACGTC.

This clonotype was recorded many times. The rearrangement joins TRBV7-2 to TRBJ2-3, with D perhaps assigned TRBD1 or TRBD2 (6 bases each). Trimming took off 2 bases at V and 2 bases at J, with 8 bases between the two ends. Germline CDR1 SGHTA, CDR2 FQGNSA. This CDR3 is 14 amino acids long. The CDR3 coding sequence is TGTGCCAGCAGCTTAAGGGGGGCCACAGATACGCAGTATTTT. It is translated as CASSLRGATDTQYF.